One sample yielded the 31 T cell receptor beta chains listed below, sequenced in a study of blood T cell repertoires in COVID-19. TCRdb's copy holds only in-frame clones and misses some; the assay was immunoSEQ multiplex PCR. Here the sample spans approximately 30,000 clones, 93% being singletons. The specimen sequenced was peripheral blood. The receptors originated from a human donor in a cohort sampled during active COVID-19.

In DNA form, the CDR3 reads TGCGCCAGCAGTCCCGGTGCGGGGGACACTGAAGCTTTCTTT. Amino acids: CASSPGAGDTEAFF. V usage is TRBV10-1 and J usage is TRBJ1-1; tentatively, D is TRBD1 (5 bases). V lost 5 bases to trimming and J lost 3 bases, with 13 bases between them. In germline, CDR1 is WNHNN, CDR2 SYGVQD (reference sequence). CDR3 length equals 14 residues.

CDR3 amino acids: CASSKAGTVNQPQHF. The CDR3 DNA is TGTGCCAGCAGTAAAGCCGGGACAGTAAATCAGCCCCAGCATTTT. J is TRBJ1-5 and V is TRBV27; TRBD1 matches 7 bases. Germline V gene data show CDR1 as MNHEY and CDR2 as SMNVEV (reference sequence). V shed 5 bases, J shed 4 bases, and the junction held 8 bases outside the gene matches. The CDR3 runs to 15 residues.

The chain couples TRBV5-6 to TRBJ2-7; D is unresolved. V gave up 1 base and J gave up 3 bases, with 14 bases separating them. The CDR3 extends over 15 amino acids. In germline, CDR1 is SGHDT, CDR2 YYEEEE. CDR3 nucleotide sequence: TGTGCCAGCAGCTTGCTTGGCACCACAATCTACGAGCAGTACTTC. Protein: CASSLLGTTIYEQYF.

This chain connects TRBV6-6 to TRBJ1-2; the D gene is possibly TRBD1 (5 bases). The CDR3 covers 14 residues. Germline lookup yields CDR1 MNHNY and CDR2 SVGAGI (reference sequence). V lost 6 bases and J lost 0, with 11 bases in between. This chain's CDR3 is CASRGTGANYGYTF. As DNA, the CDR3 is TGTGCCAGCAGGGGGACGGGAGCTAACTATGGCTACACCTTC.

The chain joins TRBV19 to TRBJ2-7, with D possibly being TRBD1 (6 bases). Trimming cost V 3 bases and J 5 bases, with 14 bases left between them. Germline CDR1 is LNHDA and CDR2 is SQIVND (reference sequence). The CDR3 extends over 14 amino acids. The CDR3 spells CASSIGTPTDEQYF. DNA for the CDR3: TGTGCCAGTAGTATTGGGACACCCACGGACGAGCAGTACTTC.

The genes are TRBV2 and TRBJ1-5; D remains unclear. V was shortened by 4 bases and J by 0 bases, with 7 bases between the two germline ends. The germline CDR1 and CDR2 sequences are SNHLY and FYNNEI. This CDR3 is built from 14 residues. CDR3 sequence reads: CASSGAYSNQPQHF. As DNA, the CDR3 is TGTGCCAGCAGTGGGGCCTATAGCAATCAGCCCCAGCATTTT.

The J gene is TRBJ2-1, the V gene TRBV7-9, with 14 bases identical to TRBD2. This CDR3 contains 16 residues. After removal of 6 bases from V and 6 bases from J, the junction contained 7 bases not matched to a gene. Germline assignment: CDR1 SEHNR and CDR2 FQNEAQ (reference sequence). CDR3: CASRSGLAGVTNEQFF. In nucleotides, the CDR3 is TGTGCCAGCAGGTCGGGACTAGCGGGAGTCACCAATGAGCAGTTCTTC.

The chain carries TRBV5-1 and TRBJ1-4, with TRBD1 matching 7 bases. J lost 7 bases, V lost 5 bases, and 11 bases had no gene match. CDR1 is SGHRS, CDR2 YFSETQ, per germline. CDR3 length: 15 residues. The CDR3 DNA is TGCGCCAGCAGTTCAAGGGGGCTACAGGGTGAAAAACTGTTTTTT. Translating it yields CASSSRGLQGEKLFF.

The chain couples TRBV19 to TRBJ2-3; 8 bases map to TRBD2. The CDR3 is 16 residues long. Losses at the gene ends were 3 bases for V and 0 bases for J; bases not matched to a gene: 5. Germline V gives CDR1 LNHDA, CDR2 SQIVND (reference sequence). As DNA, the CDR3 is TGTGCCAGTAGTATTAGTAGCGGGATTAGCACAGATACGCAGTATTTT. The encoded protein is CASSISSGISTDTQYF. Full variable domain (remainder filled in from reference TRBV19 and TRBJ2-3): DGGITQSPKYLFRKEGQNVTLSCEQNLNHDAMYWYRQDPGQGLRLIYYSQIVNDFQKGDIAEGYSVSREKKESFPLTVTSAQKNPTAFYLCASSISSGISTDTQYFGPGTRLTVL.

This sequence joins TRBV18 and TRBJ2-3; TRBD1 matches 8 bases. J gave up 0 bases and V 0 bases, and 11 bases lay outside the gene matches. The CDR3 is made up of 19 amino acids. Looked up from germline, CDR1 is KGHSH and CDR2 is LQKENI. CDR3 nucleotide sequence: TGTGCCAGCTCACCACCTAATACGCGACAGGGGATTAGCACAGATACGCAGTATTTT. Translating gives CASSPPNTRQGISTDTQYF. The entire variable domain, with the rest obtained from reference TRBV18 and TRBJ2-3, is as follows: NAGVMQNPRHLVRRRGQEARLRCSPMKGHSHVYWYRQLPEEGLKFMVYLQKENIIDESGMPKERFSAEFPKEGPSILRIQQVVRGDSAAYFCASSPPNTRQGISTDTQYFGPGTRLTVL.

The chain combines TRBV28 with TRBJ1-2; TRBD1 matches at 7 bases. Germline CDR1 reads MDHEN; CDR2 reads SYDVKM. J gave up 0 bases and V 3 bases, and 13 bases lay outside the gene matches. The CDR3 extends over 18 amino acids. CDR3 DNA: TGTGCCAGCAGTTTTTGGGGTGAAGGGGGCGTTTCTAACTATGGCTACACCTTC. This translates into CASSFWGEGGVSNYGYTF.

The chain's CDR3 is CASSFGRSYNSPLHF. The CDR3 nucleotides read TGTGCCAGCAGTTTTGGGCGCTCCTATAATTCACCCCTCCACTTT. V usage is TRBV27 and J usage is TRBJ1-6; D is unclear. Trimming removed 3 bases from V and 0 bases from J, with 6 bases in between. The germline gives CDR1 MNHEY, CDR2 SMNVEV (reference sequence). CDR3 length: 15 amino acids.

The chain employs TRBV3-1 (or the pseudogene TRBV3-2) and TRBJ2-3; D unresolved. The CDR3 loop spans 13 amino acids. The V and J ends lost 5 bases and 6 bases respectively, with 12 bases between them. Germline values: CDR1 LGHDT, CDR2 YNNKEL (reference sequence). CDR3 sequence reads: CASSEPSVDTQYF. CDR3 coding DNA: TGTGCCAGCAGCGAACCCTCGGTGGATACGCAGTATTTT.

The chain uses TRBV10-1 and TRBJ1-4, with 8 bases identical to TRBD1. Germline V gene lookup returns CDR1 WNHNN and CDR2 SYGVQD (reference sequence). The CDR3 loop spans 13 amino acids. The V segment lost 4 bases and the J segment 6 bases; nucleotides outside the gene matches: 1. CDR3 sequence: CASSVDRDEKLFF. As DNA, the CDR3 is TGCGCCAGCAGTGTGGACAGGGATGAAAAACTGTTTTTT.

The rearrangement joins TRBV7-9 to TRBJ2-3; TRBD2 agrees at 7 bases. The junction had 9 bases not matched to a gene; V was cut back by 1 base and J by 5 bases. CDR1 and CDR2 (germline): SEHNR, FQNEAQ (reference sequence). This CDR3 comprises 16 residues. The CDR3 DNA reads TGTGCCAGCAGCTTAGGATCTGCGGGAGTGGAAGATACGCAGTATTTT. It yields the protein CASSLGSAGVEDTQYF.

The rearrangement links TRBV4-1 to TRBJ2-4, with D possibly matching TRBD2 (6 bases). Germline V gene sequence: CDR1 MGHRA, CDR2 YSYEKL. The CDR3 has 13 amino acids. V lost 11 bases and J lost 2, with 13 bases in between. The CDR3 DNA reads TGCGCCGCGGGTGCGGGACCCAAAAACATTCAGTACTTC. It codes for CAAGAGPKNIQYF.

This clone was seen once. CDR3 sequence: CASNWGGTAVLPQHF. The CDR3 DNA sequence: TGTGCCAGCAACTGGGGCGGGACGGCAGTATTGCCCCAGCATTTT. The chain links TRBV5-6 to TRBJ1-5; tentatively, D is TRBD1 (5 bases). The CDR3 sequence is 15 residues long. The V and J ends lost 6 bases and 9 bases respectively, with 22 bases between them. Germline assignment: CDR1 SGHDT and CDR2 YYEEEE.

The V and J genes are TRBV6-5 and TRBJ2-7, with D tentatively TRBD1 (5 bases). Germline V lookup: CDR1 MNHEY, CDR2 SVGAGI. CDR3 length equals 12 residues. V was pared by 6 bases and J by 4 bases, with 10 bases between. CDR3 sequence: CASRPQVYEQYF. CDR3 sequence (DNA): TGTGCCAGCAGACCACAGGTTTACGAGCAGTACTTC.

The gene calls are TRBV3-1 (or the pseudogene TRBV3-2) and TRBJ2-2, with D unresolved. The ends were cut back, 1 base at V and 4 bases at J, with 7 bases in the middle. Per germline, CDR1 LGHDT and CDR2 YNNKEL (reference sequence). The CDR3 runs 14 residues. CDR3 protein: CASSQGSGTGELFF. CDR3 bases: TGTGCCAGCAGCCAAGGTTCGGGCACCGGGGAGCTGTTTTTT.

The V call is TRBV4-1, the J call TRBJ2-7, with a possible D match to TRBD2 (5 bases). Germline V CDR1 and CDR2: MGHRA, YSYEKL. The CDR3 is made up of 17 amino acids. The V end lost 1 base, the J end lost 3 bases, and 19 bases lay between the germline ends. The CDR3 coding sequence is TGCGCCAGCAGCCAAGGGCCCCGGATTAGCGAGAACTACGAGCAGTACTTC. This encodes CASSQGPRISENYEQYF.

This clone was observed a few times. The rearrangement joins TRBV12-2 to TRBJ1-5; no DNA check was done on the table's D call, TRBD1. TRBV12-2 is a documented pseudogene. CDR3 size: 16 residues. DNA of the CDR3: TGTGCAAGTCGCCTAAGGACAGCGTGGGCGAATCAGCCCCAGCATTTT. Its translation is CASRLRTAWANQPQHF.

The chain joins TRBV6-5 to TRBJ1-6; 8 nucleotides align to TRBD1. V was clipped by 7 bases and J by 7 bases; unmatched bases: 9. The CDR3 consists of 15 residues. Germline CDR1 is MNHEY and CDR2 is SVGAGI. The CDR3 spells CASTPKTGENSPLHF. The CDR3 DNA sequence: TGTGCCAGCACCCCAAAGACAGGGGAAAATTCACCCCTCCACTTT.

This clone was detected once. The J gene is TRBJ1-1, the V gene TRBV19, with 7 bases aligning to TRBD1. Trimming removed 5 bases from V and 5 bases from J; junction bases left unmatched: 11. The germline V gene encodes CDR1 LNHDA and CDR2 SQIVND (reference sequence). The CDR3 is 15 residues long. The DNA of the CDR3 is TGTGCCAGTAGTCCTCCGAGACAGGGAAATACTGAAGCTTTCTTT. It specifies CASSPPRQGNTEAFF.

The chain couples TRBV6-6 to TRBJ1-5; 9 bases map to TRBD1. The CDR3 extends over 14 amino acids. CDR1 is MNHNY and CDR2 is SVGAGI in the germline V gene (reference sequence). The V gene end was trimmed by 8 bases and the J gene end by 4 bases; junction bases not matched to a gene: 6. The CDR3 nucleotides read TGTGCCAGCGCGGGACAGGGCCGGAATCAGCCCCAGCATTTT. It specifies CASAGQGRNQPQHF.

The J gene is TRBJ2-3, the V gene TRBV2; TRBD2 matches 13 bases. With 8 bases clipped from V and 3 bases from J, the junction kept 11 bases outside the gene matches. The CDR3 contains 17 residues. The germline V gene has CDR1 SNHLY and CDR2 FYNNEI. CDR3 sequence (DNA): TGTGCCAGCGGGACTAGCGGGGCCCTCTTGGGTACAGATACGCAGTATTTT. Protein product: CASGTSGALLGTDTQYF.

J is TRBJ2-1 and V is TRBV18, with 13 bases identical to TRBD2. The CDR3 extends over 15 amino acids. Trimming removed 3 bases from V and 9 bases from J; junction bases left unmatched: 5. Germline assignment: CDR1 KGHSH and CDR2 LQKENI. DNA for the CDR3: TGTGCCAGCTCACCCGGACTAGCGGGAGTTGGTGAGCAGTTCTTC. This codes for CASSPGLAGVGEQFF.

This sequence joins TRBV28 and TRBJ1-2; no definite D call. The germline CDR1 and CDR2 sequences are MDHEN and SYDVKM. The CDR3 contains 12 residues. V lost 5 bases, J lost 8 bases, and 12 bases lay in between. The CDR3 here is CASSPQVEGYTF. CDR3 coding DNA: TGTGCCAGCAGTCCCCAGGTTGAGGGCTACACCTTC.

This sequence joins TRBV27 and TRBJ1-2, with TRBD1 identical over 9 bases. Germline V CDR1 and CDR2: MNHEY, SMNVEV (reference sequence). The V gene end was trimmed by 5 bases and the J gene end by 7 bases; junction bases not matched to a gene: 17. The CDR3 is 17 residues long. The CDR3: CASSIRPGTGSLGGYTF. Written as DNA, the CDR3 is TGTGCCAGCAGTATCCGTCCCGGGACAGGGTCGTTGGGTGGCTACACCTTC.

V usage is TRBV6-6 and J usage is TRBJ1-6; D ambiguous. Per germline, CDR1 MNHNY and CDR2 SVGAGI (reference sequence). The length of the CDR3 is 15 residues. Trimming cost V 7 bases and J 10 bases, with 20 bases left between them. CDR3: CASILHPGDGSPLHF. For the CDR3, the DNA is TGTGCCAGCATCTTACATCCGGGTGATGGATCACCCCTCCACTTT.

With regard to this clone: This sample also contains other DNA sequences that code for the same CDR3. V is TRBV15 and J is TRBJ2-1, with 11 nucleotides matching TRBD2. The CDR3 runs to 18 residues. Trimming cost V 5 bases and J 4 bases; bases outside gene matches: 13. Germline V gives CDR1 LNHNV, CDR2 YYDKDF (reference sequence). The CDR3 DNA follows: TGTGCCACCAGCCGCCCTAGCGGGGGGCCGAGCTTATACAATGAGCAGTTCTTC. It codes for CATSRPSGGPSLYNEQFF.

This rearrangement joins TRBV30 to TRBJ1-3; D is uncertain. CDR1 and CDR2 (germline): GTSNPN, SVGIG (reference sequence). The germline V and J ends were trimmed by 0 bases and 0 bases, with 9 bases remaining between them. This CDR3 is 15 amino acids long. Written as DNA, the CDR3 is TGTGCCTGGAGTGTACGAGGGCTCTCTGGAAACACCATATATTTT. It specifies CAWSVRGLSGNTIYF. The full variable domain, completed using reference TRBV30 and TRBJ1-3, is SQTIHQWPATLVQPVGSPLSLECTVEGTSNPNLYWYRQAAGRGLQLLFYSVGIGQISSEVPQNLSASRPQDRQFILSSKKLLLSDSGFYLCAWSVRGLSGNTIYFGEGSWLTVV.